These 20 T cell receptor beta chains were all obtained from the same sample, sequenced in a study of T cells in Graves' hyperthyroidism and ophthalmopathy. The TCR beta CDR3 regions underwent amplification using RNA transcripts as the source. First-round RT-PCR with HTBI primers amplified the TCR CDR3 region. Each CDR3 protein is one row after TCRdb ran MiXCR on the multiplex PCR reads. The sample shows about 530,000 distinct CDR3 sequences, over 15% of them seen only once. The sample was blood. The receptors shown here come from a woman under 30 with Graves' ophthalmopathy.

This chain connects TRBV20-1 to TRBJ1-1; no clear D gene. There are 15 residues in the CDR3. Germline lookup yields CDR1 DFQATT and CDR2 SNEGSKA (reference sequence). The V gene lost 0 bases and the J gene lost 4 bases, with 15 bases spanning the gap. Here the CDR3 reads CSARDPGTRGTEAFF. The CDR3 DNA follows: TGCAGTGCTAGAGATCCTGGCACGCGTGGCACTGAAGCTTTCTTT.

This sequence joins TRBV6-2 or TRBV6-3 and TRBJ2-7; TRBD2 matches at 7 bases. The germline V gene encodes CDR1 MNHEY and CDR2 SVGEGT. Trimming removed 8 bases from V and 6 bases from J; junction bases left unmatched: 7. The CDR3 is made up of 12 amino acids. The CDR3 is CASSRGEGEQYF. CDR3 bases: TGTGCCAGCTCCCGAGGGGAGGGCGAGCAGTACTTC.

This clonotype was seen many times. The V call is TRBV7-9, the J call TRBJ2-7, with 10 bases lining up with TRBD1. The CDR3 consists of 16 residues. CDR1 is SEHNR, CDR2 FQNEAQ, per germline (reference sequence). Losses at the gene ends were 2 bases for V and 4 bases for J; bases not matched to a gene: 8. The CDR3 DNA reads TGTGCCAGCAGCTTACCCCCGGGACAGGGGTTATACGAGCAGTACTTC. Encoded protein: CASSLPPGQGLYEQYF.

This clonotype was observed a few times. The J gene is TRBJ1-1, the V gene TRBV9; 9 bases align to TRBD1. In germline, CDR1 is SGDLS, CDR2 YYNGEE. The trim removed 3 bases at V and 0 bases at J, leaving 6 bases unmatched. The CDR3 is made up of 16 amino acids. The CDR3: CASSEGQGSMNTEAFF. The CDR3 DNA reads TGTGCCAGCAGCGAGGGACAGGGAAGCATGAACACTGAAGCTTTCTTT.

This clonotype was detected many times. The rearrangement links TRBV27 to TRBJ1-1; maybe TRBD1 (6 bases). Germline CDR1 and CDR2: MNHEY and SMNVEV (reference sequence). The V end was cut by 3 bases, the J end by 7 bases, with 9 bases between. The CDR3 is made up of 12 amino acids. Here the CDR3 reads CASSFLDSEAFF. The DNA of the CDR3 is TGTGCCAGCAGTTTCTTGGACAGTGAAGCTTTCTTT.

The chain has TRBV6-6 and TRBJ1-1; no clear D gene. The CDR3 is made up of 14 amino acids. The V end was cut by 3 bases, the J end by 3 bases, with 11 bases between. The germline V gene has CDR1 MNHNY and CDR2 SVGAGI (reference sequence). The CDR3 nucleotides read TGTGCCAGCAGTTATTCGGCGCTAGACACTGAAGCTTTCTTT. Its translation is CASSYSALDTEAFF.

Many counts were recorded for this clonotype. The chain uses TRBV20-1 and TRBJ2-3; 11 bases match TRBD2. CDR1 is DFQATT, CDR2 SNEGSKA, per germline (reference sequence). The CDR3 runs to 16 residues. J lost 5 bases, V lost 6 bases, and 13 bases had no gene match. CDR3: CSAAHLLAGAIDTQYF. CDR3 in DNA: TGCAGTGCGGCACACTTACTAGCGGGAGCTATAGATACGCAGTATTTT.

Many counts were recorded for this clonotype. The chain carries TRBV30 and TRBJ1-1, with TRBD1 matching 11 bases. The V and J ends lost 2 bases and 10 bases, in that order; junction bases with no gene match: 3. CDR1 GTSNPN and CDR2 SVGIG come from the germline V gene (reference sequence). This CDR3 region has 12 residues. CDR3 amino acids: CAWSRGQGVAFF. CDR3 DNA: TGTGCCTGGAGTCGGGGACAGGGGGTAGCTTTCTTT.

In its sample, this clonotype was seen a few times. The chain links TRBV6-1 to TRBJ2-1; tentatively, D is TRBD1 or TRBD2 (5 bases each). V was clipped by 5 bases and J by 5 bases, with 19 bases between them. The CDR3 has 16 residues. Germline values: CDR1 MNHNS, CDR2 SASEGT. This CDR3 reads CASSFRGPEGHNEQFF. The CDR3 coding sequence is TGTGCCAGCAGTTTCCGGGGACCCGAGGGGCACAATGAGCAGTTCTTC.

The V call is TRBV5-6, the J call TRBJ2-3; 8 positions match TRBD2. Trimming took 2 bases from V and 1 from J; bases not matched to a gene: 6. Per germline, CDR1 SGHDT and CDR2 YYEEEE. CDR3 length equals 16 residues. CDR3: CASSFVLGGGTDTQYF. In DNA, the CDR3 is TGTGCCAGCAGCTTTGTACTCGGGGGGGGCACAGATACGCAGTATTTT.

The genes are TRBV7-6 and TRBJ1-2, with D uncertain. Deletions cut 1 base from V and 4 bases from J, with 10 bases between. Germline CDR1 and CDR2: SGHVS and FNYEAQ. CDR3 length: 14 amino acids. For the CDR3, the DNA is TGTGCCAGCAGCTTAGTTATAGGGAGCTATGGCTACACCTTC. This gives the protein CASSLVIGSYGYTF.

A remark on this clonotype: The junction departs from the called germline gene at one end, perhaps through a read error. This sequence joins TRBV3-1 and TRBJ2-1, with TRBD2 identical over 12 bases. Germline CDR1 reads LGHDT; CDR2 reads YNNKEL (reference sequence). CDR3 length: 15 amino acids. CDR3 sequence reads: CASSQGTSGHNEQFF. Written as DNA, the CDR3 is TGTGCCAGCAGTCAAGGGACTAGCGGGCACAATGAGCAGTTCTTC.

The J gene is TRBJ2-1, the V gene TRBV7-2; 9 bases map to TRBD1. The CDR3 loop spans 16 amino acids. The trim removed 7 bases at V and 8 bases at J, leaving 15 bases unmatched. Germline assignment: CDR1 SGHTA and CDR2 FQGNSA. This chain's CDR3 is CASTRRSGQGPDEQFF. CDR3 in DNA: TGTGCCAGCACAAGAAGATCGGGACAGGGTCCCGATGAGCAGTTCTTC.

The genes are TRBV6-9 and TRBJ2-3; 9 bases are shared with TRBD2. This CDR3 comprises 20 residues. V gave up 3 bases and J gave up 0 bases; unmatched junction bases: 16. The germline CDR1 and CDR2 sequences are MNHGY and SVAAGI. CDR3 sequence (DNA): TGTGCCAGCAGTTACGAGATAGCGGGGGCTGGAGGGGTTAGCACAGATACGCAGTATTTT. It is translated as CASSYEIAGAGGVSTDTQYF.

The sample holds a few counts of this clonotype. The CDR3 reads CASSTLWTGQETQYF. The CDR3 DNA is TGTGCCAGCAGTACCCTTTGGACAGGACAAGAGACCCAGTACTTC. The chain has TRBV6-1 and TRBJ2-5, with 7 bases aligning to TRBD1. There are 15 residues in the CDR3. Germline lookup yields CDR1 MNHNS and CDR2 SASEGT. Trimming at V came to 5 bases and at J to 2 bases, leaving 8 bases not matched to a gene.

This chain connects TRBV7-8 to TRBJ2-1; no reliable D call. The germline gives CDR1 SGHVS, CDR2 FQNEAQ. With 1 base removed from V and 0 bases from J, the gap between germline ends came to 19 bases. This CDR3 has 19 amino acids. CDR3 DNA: TGTGCCAGCAGCTTAGGGGAATGGCCCCGGCGAAGCTCCTACAATGAGCAGTTCTTC. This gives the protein CASSLGEWPRRSSYNEQFF.

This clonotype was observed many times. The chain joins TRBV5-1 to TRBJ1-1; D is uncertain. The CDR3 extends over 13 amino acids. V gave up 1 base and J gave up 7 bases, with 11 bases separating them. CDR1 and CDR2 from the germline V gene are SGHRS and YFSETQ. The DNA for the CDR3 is TGCGCCAGCAGCTTGTCGTCGGCCCATGAAGCTTTCTTT. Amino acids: CASSLSSAHEAFF.

CDR3 sequence (DNA): TGTGCCTGGAGGGCTTGGGGCAGGGATTCACCCCTCCACTTT. It encodes CAWRAWGRDSPLHF. V is TRBV30 and J is TRBJ1-6; D might be TRBD1 (5 bases). The ends were cut back, 3 bases at V and 8 bases at J, with 14 bases in the middle. Germline lookup yields CDR1 GTSNPN and CDR2 SVGIG (reference sequence). This CDR3 has 14 amino acids.

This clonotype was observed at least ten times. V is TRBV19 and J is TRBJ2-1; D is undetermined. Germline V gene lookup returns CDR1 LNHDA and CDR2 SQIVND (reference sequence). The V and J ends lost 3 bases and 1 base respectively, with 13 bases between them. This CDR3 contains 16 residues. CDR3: CASSIDGSSSYNEQFF. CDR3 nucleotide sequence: TGTGCCAGTAGTATCGATGGCAGTTCATCCTACAATGAGCAGTTCTTC. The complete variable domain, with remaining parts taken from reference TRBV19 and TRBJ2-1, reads DGGITQSPKYLFRKEGQNVTLSCEQNLNHDAMYWYRQDPGQGLRLIYYSQIVNDFQKGDIAEGYSVSREKKESFPLTVTSAQKNPTAFYLCASSIDGSSSYNEQFFGPGTRLTVL.

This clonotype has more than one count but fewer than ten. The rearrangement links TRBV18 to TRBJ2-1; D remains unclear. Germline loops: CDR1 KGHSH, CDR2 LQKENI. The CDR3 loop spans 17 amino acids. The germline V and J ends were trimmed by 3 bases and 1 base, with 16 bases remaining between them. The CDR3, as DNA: TGTGCCAGCTCACCCAGCCCTGAACGGTCGTCCTACAATGAGCAGTTCTTC. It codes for CASSPSPERSSYNEQFF.